A selection of T cell receptor beta chains follows, all from one sample in a study of Ad26.COV2.S vaccination and SARS-CoV-2 variants. Sequenced by immunoSEQ multiplex PCR; TCRdb stores in-frame clones only, minus some. This sample has about 350,000 clones; just over 90% occur once, and the top ten carry 3.9%. The material sequenced was peripheral blood, taken after recovery from COVID-19. These receptors were collected from a human donor who had recovered from COVID-19. CDR3s include the opening cysteine and the closing phenylalanine or tryptophan. The order of the fields is D gene, J gene, CDR3 length, V gene, clone size, CDR3 protein, CDR3 DNA. D genes are given only for firm matches. Clone size is shown for a subset of rows, as once, few, many or a class of expanded clone.

D gene: TRBD1
J gene: TRBJ2-7
CDR3 length: 16
V gene: TRBV9
clone size: NA
CDR3 protein: CASSATGTGAKKRQYF
CDR3 DNA: TGTGCCAGCAGCGCCACCGGGACAGGGGCAAAGAAGCGGCAGTACTTC

D gene: TRBD1
J gene: TRBJ1-2
CDR3 length: 16
V gene: TRBV11-2
clone size: NA
CDR3 protein: CASSPRHEDRGYGYTF
CDR3 DNA: TGTGCCAGCAGCCCCCGGCACGAGGACAGGGGCTACGGCTACACCTTC

D gene: NA
J gene: TRBJ1-3
CDR3 length: 13
V gene: TRBV10-1
clone size: NA
CDR3 protein: CASSDGSGNTIYF
CDR3 DNA: TGCGCCAGCAGTGATGGGTCTGGAAACACCATATATTTT

D gene: NA
J gene: TRBJ2-7
CDR3 length: 13
V gene: TRBV2
clone size: NA
CDR3 protein: CASRGRVFDEQYF
CDR3 DNA: TGTGCCAGCAGGGGCAGGGTTTTCGACGAGCAGTACTTC

D gene: NA
J gene: TRBJ2-7
CDR3 length: 13
V gene: TRBV5-1
clone size: NA
CDR3 protein: CASSFRTPYEQYF
CDR3 DNA: TGCGCCAGCAGCTTTAGGACTCCCTACGAGCAGTACTTC

D gene: NA
J gene: TRBJ1-4
CDR3 length: 15
V gene: TRBV7-6
clone size: NA
CDR3 protein: CASSSPSILREKLFF
CDR3 DNA: TGTGCCAGCAGCTCTCCAAGCATCCTCCGAGAAAAACTGTTTTTT

D gene: TRBD2
J gene: TRBJ2-3
CDR3 length: 15
V gene: TRBV24-1
clone size: NA
CDR3 protein: CATSDRTSGADTQYF
CDR3 DNA: TGTGCCACCAGTGATCGGACTAGCGGGGCAGATACGCAGTATTTT

D gene: TRBD2
J gene: TRBJ2-7
CDR3 length: 13
V gene: TRBV5-1
clone size: NA
CDR3 protein: CPSSGGGGYEQYF
CDR3 DNA: TGCCCCAGCAGCGGGGGGGGCGGCTACGAGCAGTACTTC

D gene: NA
J gene: TRBJ2-2
CDR3 length: 17
V gene: TRBV24-1
clone size: NA
CDR3 protein: CATSDLPRAGNTGELFF
CDR3 DNA: TGTGCCACCAGTGATTTGCCCAGGGCCGGTAACACCGGGGAGCTGTTTTTT

D gene: TRBD1
J gene: TRBJ1-4
CDR3 length: 14
V gene: TRBV4-1
clone size: NA
CDR3 protein: CASSPTRTGEKLFF
CDR3 DNA: TGCGCCAGCAGCCCAACCCGGACAGGGGAAAAACTGTTTTTT

D gene: NA
J gene: TRBJ1-6
CDR3 length: 12
V gene: TRBV27
clone size: once
CDR3 protein: CASSPGISPLHF
CDR3 DNA: TGTGCCAGCAGCCCGGGGATTTCACCCCTCCACTTT

D gene: NA
J gene: TRBJ1-1
CDR3 length: 15
V gene: TRBV7-3
clone size: NA
CDR3 protein: CASSLVGGTDTEAFF
CDR3 DNA: TGTGCCAGCAGCTTAGTAGGGGGGACGGACACTGAAGCTTTCTTT

D gene: TRBD1
J gene: TRBJ2-3
CDR3 length: 14
V gene: TRBV2
clone size: NA
CDR3 protein: CASRRRTGPDTQYF
CDR3 DNA: TGTGCCAGCAGGAGAAGGACAGGACCAGATACGCAGTATTTT

D gene: TRBD1
J gene: TRBJ2-3
CDR3 length: 14
V gene: TRBV2
clone size: NA
CDR3 protein: CASSKGQVTDTQYF
CDR3 DNA: TGTGCCAGCAGTAAAGGACAGGTAACAGATACGCAGTATTTT

D gene: NA
J gene: TRBJ2-7
CDR3 length: 13
V gene: TRBV5-4
clone size: NA
CDR3 protein: CASSPSMSYEQYF
CDR3 DNA: TGTGCCAGCAGCCCCAGTATGTCCTACGAGCAGTACTTC

D gene: NA
J gene: TRBJ2-7
CDR3 length: 16
V gene: TRBV7-6
clone size: NA
CDR3 protein: CASSLSNRVALYEQYF
CDR3 DNA: TGTGCCAGCAGCCTTTCAAACAGGGTGGCCCTCTACGAGCAGTACTTC

D gene: NA
J gene: TRBJ1-5
CDR3 length: 17
V gene: TRBV10-3
clone size: NA
CDR3 protein: CAISSGGSAERIQPQHF
CDR3 DNA: TGTGCCATCAGTTCCGGGGGCTCCGCAGAGCGTATTCAGCCCCAGCATTTT

D gene: NA
J gene: TRBJ2-3
CDR3 length: 17
V gene: TRBV5-4
clone size: NA
CDR3 protein: CASSSPGGALGTDTQYF
CDR3 DNA: TGTGCCAGCAGCTCCCCTGGGGGGGCGCTCGGCACAGATACGCAGTATTTT

D gene: NA
J gene: TRBJ2-2
CDR3 length: 14
V gene: TRBV11-2
clone size: NA
CDR3 protein: CASSFVAPTGELFF
CDR3 DNA: TGTGCCAGCAGCTTCGTAGCTCCCACCGGGGAGCTGTTTTTT

D gene: TRBD1
J gene: TRBJ1-1
CDR3 length: 14
V gene: TRBV5-1
clone size: NA
CDR3 protein: CASSLDRGQTEAFF
CDR3 DNA: TGCGCCAGCAGCTTGGACAGGGGGCAGACTGAAGCTTTCTTT

D gene: TRBD1
J gene: TRBJ2-3
CDR3 length: 16
V gene: TRBV2
clone size: NA
CDR3 protein: CASSDRGGISTDTQYF
CDR3 DNA: TGTGCCAGCAGTGACAGAGGGGGCATAAGCACAGATACGCAGTATTTT

D gene: NA
J gene: TRBJ1-4
CDR3 length: 13
V gene: TRBV29-1
clone size: NA
CDR3 protein: CSADGLAGEKLFF
CDR3 DNA: TGCAGCGCCGACGGCTTAGCGGGAGAAAAACTGTTTTTT

D gene: NA
J gene: TRBJ1-4
CDR3 length: 11
V gene: TRBV9
clone size: NA
CDR3 protein: CASGQGEKLFF
CDR3 DNA: TGTGCCAGCGGGCAGGGGGAAAAACTGTTTTTT

D gene: NA
J gene: TRBJ1-6
CDR3 length: 14
V gene: TRBV9
clone size: NA
CDR3 protein: CASSTTGGDSPLHF
CDR3 DNA: TGTGCCAGCAGCACGACCGGTGGGGATTCACCCCTCCACTTT

D gene: NA
J gene: TRBJ1-1
CDR3 length: 13
V gene: TRBV5-5
clone size: once
CDR3 protein: CASRPPGSPEAFF
CDR3 DNA: TGTGCCAGCAGGCCCCCAGGGTCCCCTGAAGCTTTCTTT

D gene: TRBD1
J gene: TRBJ1-4
CDR3 length: 15
V gene: TRBV19
clone size: NA
CDR3 protein: CASSRDSSTNEKLFF
CDR3 DNA: TGTGCCAGTAGTAGGGACAGCTCAACTAATGAAAAACTGTTTTTT

D gene: NA
J gene: TRBJ2-2
CDR3 length: 14
V gene: TRBV9
clone size: NA
CDR3 protein: CASSVAVNTGELFF
CDR3 DNA: TGTGCCAGCAGCGTAGCAGTGAACACCGGGGAGCTGTTTTTT

D gene: NA
J gene: TRBJ1-4
CDR3 length: 14
V gene: TRBV4-1
clone size: NA
CDR3 protein: CASSQAILVEKLFF
CDR3 DNA: TGCGCCAGCAGCCAAGCTATATTAGTCGAAAAACTGTTTTTT

D gene: NA
J gene: TRBJ1-4
CDR3 length: 12
V gene: TRBV29-1
clone size: NA
CDR3 protein: CSVVVNNEKLFF
CDR3 DNA: TGCAGCGTTGTTGTCAATAACGAAAAACTGTTTTTT

D gene: NA
J gene: TRBJ2-2
CDR3 length: 14
V gene: TRBV6-2/TRBV6-3
clone size: once
CDR3 protein: CASSYDRNTGELFF
CDR3 DNA: TGTGCCAGCAGTTACGACAGGAACACCGGGGAGCTGTTTTTT

D gene: TRBD1
J gene: TRBJ1-6
CDR3 length: 18
V gene: TRBV24-1
clone size: NA
CDR3 protein: CATSDPRGVQRLGSPLHF
CDR3 DNA: TGTGCCACCAGTGATCCCAGGGGGGTTCAAAGGCTGGGTTCACCCCTCCACTTT

D gene: NA
J gene: TRBJ1-1
CDR3 length: 12
V gene: TRBV7-2
clone size: NA
CDR3 protein: CASSLMNTEAFF
CDR3 DNA: TGTGCCAGCAGCCTCATGAACACTGAAGCTTTCTTT

D gene: NA
J gene: TRBJ1-2
CDR3 length: 16
V gene: TRBV29-1
clone size: NA
CDR3 protein: CSVEDRVGINDYGYTF
CDR3 DNA: TGCAGCGTTGAAGACAGAGTGGGGATCAACGACTATGGCTACACCTTC

D gene: NA
J gene: TRBJ1-2
CDR3 length: 14
V gene: TRBV19
clone size: NA
CDR3 protein: CASKAGLRTYGYTF
CDR3 DNA: TGTGCCAGTAAAGCAGGGTTGCGTACCTATGGCTACACCTTC

D gene: NA
J gene: TRBJ1-4
CDR3 length: 16
V gene: TRBV4-2
clone size: NA
CDR3 protein: CASSQEGGTFNEKLFF
CDR3 DNA: TGTGCCAGCAGCCAAGAAGGGGGGACGTTCAATGAAAAACTGTTTTTT

D gene: NA
J gene: TRBJ2-5
CDR3 length: 16
V gene: TRBV9
clone size: NA
CDR3 protein: CASSFGPRVGGETQYF
CDR3 DNA: TGTGCCAGCAGCTTCGGACCCAGGGTCGGTGGGGAGACCCAGTACTTC

D gene: NA
J gene: TRBJ1-1
CDR3 length: 14
V gene: TRBV5-4
clone size: NA
CDR3 protein: CASSPTGVYTEAFF
CDR3 DNA: TGTGCCAGCAGTCCGACAGGAGTTTACACTGAAGCTTTCTTT

D gene: TRBD1
J gene: TRBJ1-2
CDR3 length: 16
V gene: TRBV6-1
clone size: NA
CDR3 protein: CASSESPGQGTYGYTF
CDR3 DNA: TGTGCCAGCAGTGAATCCCCGGGACAGGGGACCTATGGCTACACCTTC

D gene: NA
J gene: TRBJ1-2
CDR3 length: 15
V gene: TRBV9
clone size: NA
CDR3 protein: CASSVAGFPYYGYTF
CDR3 DNA: TGTGCCAGCAGCGTAGCGGGATTCCCTTACTATGGCTACACCTTC

D gene: NA
J gene: TRBJ1-1
CDR3 length: 18
V gene: TRBV4-3
clone size: NA
CDR3 protein: CASSQAIETGATNTEAFF
CDR3 DNA: TGCGCCAGCAGCCAGGCCATTGAAACGGGGGCAACAAACACTGAAGCTTTCTTT

D gene: TRBD1
J gene: TRBJ1-2
CDR3 length: 14
V gene: TRBV19
clone size: NA
CDR3 protein: CASSFGQGDYGYTF
CDR3 DNA: TGTGCCAGTAGTTTTGGACAGGGGGACTATGGCTACACCTTC

D gene: TRBD1
J gene: TRBJ1-2
CDR3 length: 10
V gene: TRBV6-5
clone size: NA
CDR3 protein: CATTSGGYTF
CDR3 DNA: TGTGCTACCACCTCAGGGGGGTACACCTTC

D gene: NA
J gene: TRBJ1-2
CDR3 length: 13
V gene: TRBV2
clone size: NA
CDR3 protein: CASSETRDYGYTF
CDR3 DNA: TGTGCCAGCAGTGAAACGAGGGACTATGGCTACACCTTC

D gene: NA
J gene: TRBJ1-6
CDR3 length: 16
V gene: TRBV15
clone size: NA
CDR3 protein: CATSRDRSSPNSPLHF
CDR3 DNA: TGTGCCACCAGCAGAGATAGGAGTAGCCCGAATTCACCCCTCCACTTT

D gene: NA
J gene: TRBJ1-4
CDR3 length: 16
V gene: TRBV5-8
clone size: NA
CDR3 protein: CASSESLWGSGEKLFF
CDR3 DNA: TGTGCCAGCAGCGAAAGCTTGTGGGGTTCCGGCGAAAAACTGTTTTTT

D gene: TRBD1
J gene: TRBJ1-2
CDR3 length: 19
V gene: TRBV4-1
clone size: NA
CDR3 protein: CASSQARMRTGSVVNGYTF
CDR3 DNA: TGCGCCAGCAGCCAAGCCCGGATGAGGACAGGGAGTGTAGTGAATGGCTACACCTTC

D gene: NA
J gene: TRBJ1-1
CDR3 length: 13
V gene: TRBV5-1
clone size: NA
CDR3 protein: CASSPTLNTEAFF
CDR3 DNA: TGCGCCAGCAGCCCTACGTTGAACACTGAAGCTTTCTTT

D gene: NA
J gene: TRBJ2-5
CDR3 length: 14
V gene: TRBV7-6
clone size: NA
CDR3 protein: CASSSGPGQETQYF
CDR3 DNA: TGTGCCAGCAGCTCCGGACCCGGACAAGAGACCCAGTACTTC

D gene: NA
J gene: TRBJ1-3
CDR3 length: 14
V gene: TRBV5-5
clone size: NA
CDR3 protein: CASSFGGLGNTIYF
CDR3 DNA: TGTGCCAGCAGCTTCGGGGGGTTGGGAAACACCATATATTTT

D gene: NA
J gene: TRBJ2-3
CDR3 length: 11
V gene: TRBV6-5
clone size: NA
CDR3 protein: CASSNRSTQYF
CDR3 DNA: TGTGCCAGCAGTAATAGAAGCACGCAGTATTTT

D gene: TRBD1
J gene: TRBJ1-1
CDR3 length: 15
V gene: TRBV29-1
clone size: NA
CDR3 protein: CSVIGTGASGTEAFF
CDR3 DNA: TGCAGCGTAATCGGGACAGGGGCCTCGGGGACTGAAGCTTTCTTT

D gene: TRBD1
J gene: TRBJ2-1
CDR3 length: 16
V gene: TRBV9
clone size: NA
CDR3 protein: CASSLSGDRTYNEQFF
CDR3 DNA: TGTGCCAGCAGCTTATCAGGGGACAGAACCTACAATGAGCAGTTCTTC